This is a list of T cell receptor beta chains from one sample in a study of early T cells in non-severe SARS-CoV-2 infection. TCRdb passed the 5' RACE reads through MiXCR, listing each CDR3 protein once. Seen here are tens of thousands of distinct CDR3 sequences, approximately 12% observed once, and the top ten hold almost 6.5%. Sequencing was done on a sample of whole blood. All receptors come from an adult who was a healthcare worker with PCR-confirmed SARS-CoV-2 infection or an uninfected control (not recorded which). CDR3s include the opening cysteine and the closing phenylalanine or tryptophan. Size is omitted from some rows. Given values are once, few, many or a class for expanded clones.

V gene	J gene	clone size	CDR3 protein
TRBV12-3/TRBV12-4	TRBJ2-2	few	CASSLQGGTGELFF
TRBV29-1	TRBJ2-2	-	CSVVAGGAYTGELFF
TRBV7-8	TRBJ2-2	many	CASSLVRNTGELFF
TRBV6-1	TRBJ2-1	many	CASTKGTSGSGNEQFF
TRBV7-3	TRBJ2-1	-	CASSKWAPSSYNEQFF
TRBV12-3/TRBV12-4	TRBJ2-7	many	CASSDTSGRGYEQYF
TRBV7-6	TRBJ2-7	medium-sized	CASSLTEASYEQYF
TRBV7-2	TRBJ2-1	many	CASSLRTSGVDEQFF
TRBV10-3	TRBJ1-2	few	CANAPQSNYGYTF
TRBV29-1	TRBJ2-1	-	CSVERGAEQFF
TRBV19	TRBJ1-5	-	CASSIRGDQPEHF
TRBV7-9	TRBJ1-2	many	CASSGGTGRNGYTF
TRBV6-5	TRBJ1-3	-	CASSPNTPGNTIYF
TRBV7-8	TRBJ2-3	many	CASSSRRLAGLTDTQYF
TRBV12-3/TRBV12-4	TRBJ1-5	few	CASSSRASGNQPQHF
TRBV6-6	TRBJ2-7	few	CASSYVGGSGEQYF
TRBV20-1	TRBJ2-3	many	CSARAGGGLDTQYF
TRBV7-3	TRBJ2-5	-	CASSYQGLGQETQYF
TRBV7-2	TRBJ1-3	-	CASSLPAGQVSENTLYF
TRBV2	TRBJ2-1	-	CASRGTEEQFF
TRBV6-6	TRBJ2-3	many	CASGPGTQYF
TRBV3-1	TRBJ2-3	few	CASSPQAGGPDTQYF
TRBV24-1	TRBJ2-1	many	CATSDARTGNNEQFF
TRBV4-1	TRBJ2-5	many	CASSQDLTRGRGETQYF
TRBV2	TRBJ1-2	few	CASSERPQQGANTF
TRBV29-1	TRBJ2-1	many	CSVGEAFVLFF
TRBV4-1	TRBJ2-4	few	CASSQEGIAKNIQYF
TRBV7-2	TRBJ1-3	few	CASSPVSGQENTIYF
TRBV7-2	TRBJ1-5	-	CASSLMGDSTEPQHF
TRBV2	TRBJ2-1	-	CASSERIAGAGNEQFF
TRBV9	TRBJ1-5	many	CASSVGSRGQPQHF
TRBV7-2	TRBJ2-5	many	CASSTVAGDPRGTQYF
TRBV5-4	TRBJ1-1	-	CASSFGGRRNTEAFF
TRBV5-6	TRBJ1-1	-	CASSLPGGNTEAFF
TRBV10-3	TRBJ2-1	-	CAISEGARSSYNEQFF
TRBV5-1	TRBJ2-2	few	CASSLSVTGELFF
TRBV5-1	TRBJ2-1	many	CASSLSGGHEQFF
TRBV20-1	TRBJ2-6	few	CSARITGTGANVLTF
TRBV6-5	TRBJ2-2	many	CASSRALNTGELFF
TRBV10-3	TRBJ1-5	few	CAISESIQPQHF
TRBV6-1	TRBJ2-3	few	CASSVSGGGDTQYF
TRBV7-3	TRBJ2-3	many	CASSPPGTSGRADTQYF
TRBV3-1	TRBJ1-6	-	CASSYGQNSPLHF
TRBV30	TRBJ2-1	many	CAWKGGGVYNEQFF